The text below deals with one T cell receptor beta chain. The data were taken from a study of blood T cell repertoires in COVID-19. Study-level information: Italy, Spain and the United States were the sources of the convalescent and acute COVID-19 samples.

In the authors' workflow: The authors estimated nucleated cell counts from reference gene primer amplification. TCRdb keeps only in-frame clones here, not all; method: immunoSEQ multiplex PCR. V, J and clone size are taken as reported in that table, and D and trimming were inferred from the DNA itself. In the table there are around 140,000 clones, 88% of which are singletons. The CDR3 runs to 14 residues. The germline CDR1 and CDR2 sequences are LNHDA and SQIVND (reference sequence). V lost 5 bases and J lost 7, with 15 bases in between. The sequence came from a man in his 70s with acute or convalescent COVID-19. What was sequenced was peripheral blood. This chain joins TRBV19 and TRBJ2-4; TRBD2 might be the D (6 bases). Here the CDR3 reads CASSWRLGDNIQYF. The CDR3 coding sequence is TGTGCCAGTAGTTGGAGACTAGGAGATAACATTCAGTACTTC.